The 15 T cell receptor beta chains presented below share a single source sample, sequenced in a study of beta chain features in type 1 diabetes. Study-level results: Shortening that was moderate but significant affected the TCRB CDR3s of Type 1 diabetes patients in all four CD4+ subsets.

cDNA synthesis used the whole RNA isolate, giving expressed TCRB sequences. Assay: immunoSEQ multiplex PCR; the TCRdb copy retains only in-frame clones and omits some. The sample records 150,000 to 200,000 clones, 9% to 10% being singletons. These receptors have no known antigen. Source material: central memory CD4+ T cells from blood. The receptors stem from a woman between 25 and 40 years old with type 1 diabetes.

This clone has only one observation. The chain employs TRBV7-2 and TRBJ1-5, with D possibly matching TRBD1 (5 bases). The germline V gene encodes CDR1 SGHTA and CDR2 FQGNSA. The CDR3 is made up of 15 amino acids. V gave up 2 bases and J gave up 3 bases, with 11 bases separating them. CDR3 coding DNA: TGTGCCAGCAGCTTAAGGCCAGGGCCCAATCAGCCCCAGCATTTT. Encoded protein: CASSLRPGPNQPQHF. The complete variable domain, with remaining parts taken from reference TRBV7-2 and TRBJ1-5, reads GAGVSQSPSNKVTEKGKDVELRCDPISGHTALYWYRQSLGQGLEFLIYFQGNSAPDKSGLPSDRFSAERTGGSVSTLTIQRTQQEDSAVYLCASSLRPGPNQPQHFGDGTRLSIL.

This clone was observed many times. This rearrangement joins TRBV28 to TRBJ1-5; 9 nucleotides agree with TRBD1. V lost 2 bases, J lost 11 bases, and 10 bases stayed unmatched. Germline loops: CDR1 MDHEN, CDR2 SYDVKM. CDR3 size: 15 residues. CDR3 sequence: CASSLAGQGLRAQHF. The CDR3 DNA sequence: TGTGCCAGCAGTTTAGCGGGACAGGGTCTAAGGGCCCAGCATTTT.

This clone occurred a few times. This chain connects TRBV18 to TRBJ2-2; 11 bases are shared with TRBD2. CDR1 KGHSH and CDR2 LQKENI come from the germline V gene. This CDR3 has 18 amino acids. The V gene end was trimmed by 0 bases and the J gene end by 6 bases; junction bases not matched to a gene: 9. CDR3 sequence: CASSPPGLAGGFAGELFF. For the CDR3, the DNA is TGTGCCAGCTCACCACCAGGGCTAGCGGGAGGTTTCGCCGGGGAGCTGTTTTTT.

The table lists this clone with a few counts. This sequence joins TRBV18 and TRBJ1-1, with a possible D match to TRBD1 (6 bases). CDR1 and CDR2 from the germline V gene are KGHSH and LQKENI. The ends were cut back, 3 bases at V and 1 base at J, with 9 bases in the middle. The CDR3 loop spans 14 amino acids. The CDR3 DNA reads TGTGCCAGCTCACCTCCGACAGGGAACACTGAAGCTTTCTTT. Its protein is CASSPPTGNTEAFF.

The gene calls are TRBV11-2 and TRBJ2-3; 7 nucleotides match TRBD1. The CDR3 spans 15 residues. Germline CDR1 is SGHAT and CDR2 is FQNNGV. Trimming took 5 bases from V and 5 from J; bases not matched to a gene: 10. CDR3 sequence (DNA): TGTGCCAGCAGCAAGACCGACAGGGCCCGAGATACGCAGTATTTT. Residues: CASSKTDRARDTQYF.

The J gene is TRBJ2-5, the V gene TRBV7-8, with D unclear. The CDR3 is 15 amino acids. Trimming removed 7 bases from V and 2 bases from J, with 17 bases in between. CDR1 SGHVS and CDR2 FQNEAQ come from the germline V gene. The CDR3 DNA reads as TGTGCCAGCACCCGTGGCAGAACTAATCAAGAGACCCAGTACTTC. Translation gives CASTRGRTNQETQYF.

This clone has only a few counts. The chain has TRBV5-1 and TRBJ2-5; D might be TRBD1 (5 bases). In germline, CDR1 is SGHRS, CDR2 YFSETQ. CDR3 length: 14 residues. The V end was cut by 0 bases, the J end by 5 bases, with 11 bases between. As DNA, the CDR3 is TGCGCCAGCAGCTTGGTGGGGCCAGGGGAGACCCAGTACTTC. Translation: CASSLVGPGETQYF.

The chain is built from TRBV7-3 and TRBJ2-5; the match to TRBD2 covers 8 bases. The V and J ends lost 4 bases and 5 bases, in that order; junction bases with no gene match: 6. From germline, CDR1 is SGHTA and CDR2 FQGTGA. The CDR3 loop spans 14 amino acids. CDR3 DNA sequence: TGTGCCAGCAGCTCGGGAGGGGGATACGAGACCCAGTACTTC. It specifies CASSSGGGYETQYF.

This clone was counted between two and nine times. V is TRBV2 and J is TRBJ1-1, with D hard to call. Germline V gene lookup returns CDR1 SNHLY and CDR2 FYNNEI. This CDR3 region has 14 residues. With 4 bases removed from V and 0 bases from J, the gap between germline ends came to 9 bases. Here the CDR3 reads CASSGDNMNTEAFF. CDR3 DNA: TGTGCCAGCAGTGGAGACAACATGAACACTGAAGCTTTCTTT.

The chain uses TRBV6-5 and TRBJ2-7; 14 nucleotides match TRBD2. CDR3 length equals 15 residues. Germline V gene data show CDR1 as MNHEY and CDR2 as SVGAGI. V gave up 6 bases and J gave up 6 bases; unmatched junction bases: 7. The DNA of the CDR3 is TGTGCCAGCAGGTTGACTAGCGGGAGGGCCCGCGAGCAGTACTTC. This translates into CASRLTSGRAREQYF.

The CDR3 loop reads CASSFGPVNEQFF. The CDR3 DNA follows: TGTGCCAGCAGCTTTGGTCCGGTCAATGAGCAGTTCTTC. The chain couples TRBV7-2 to TRBJ2-1; D gene uncertain. V shed 3 bases and J shed 6 bases, with 9 bases lying between them. Germline loops: CDR1 SGHTA, CDR2 FQGNSA. CDR3 length equals 13 residues.

The rearrangement joins TRBV7-6 to TRBJ2-2; no firm D call. Germline V gives CDR1 SGHVS, CDR2 FNYEAQ. The CDR3 is made up of 13 amino acids. V gave up 2 bases and J gave up 7 bases, with 8 bases separating them. DNA of the CDR3: TGTGCCAGCAGCTTATCCCAGGACGGGGAGCTGTTTTTT. This sequence encodes CASSLSQDGELFF.

This chain joins TRBV5-8 and TRBJ2-7, with TRBD1 matching over 7 bases. Germline CDR1 is SGHTS and CDR2 is YDEGEE. The CDR3 spans 13 residues. J was trimmed by 2 bases and V by 6 bases; bases with no gene match: 5. The CDR3 DNA reads TGTGCCAGCACCTACAGGGGAACCTACGAGCAGTACTTC. It is translated as CASTYRGTYEQYF.

The V gene is TRBV28, the J gene TRBJ1-2; a possible D gene is TRBD1 (5 bases). Between the trimmed V and J ends, which lost 4 bases and 4 bases, there was a span of 10 bases. This CDR3 is 13 amino acids long. Looked up from germline, CDR1 is MDHEN and CDR2 is SYDVKM. In DNA form, the CDR3 reads TGTGCCAGCAGTTGGGGGGGTGGCTATGGCTACACCTTC. It is translated as CASSWGGGYGYTF.

V gene TRBV29-1 combines with J gene TRBJ1-2; possible D gene TRBD1, 5 bases. Germline V gene data show CDR1 as SQVTM and CDR2 as ANQGSEA. The V end lost 5 bases, the J end lost 2 bases, and 18 bases lay between the germline ends. There are 15 residues in the CDR3. This CDR3 is CSVQGFTGANYGYTF. DNA for the CDR3: TGCAGCGTTCAGGGTTTTACAGGTGCCAACTATGGCTACACCTTC.